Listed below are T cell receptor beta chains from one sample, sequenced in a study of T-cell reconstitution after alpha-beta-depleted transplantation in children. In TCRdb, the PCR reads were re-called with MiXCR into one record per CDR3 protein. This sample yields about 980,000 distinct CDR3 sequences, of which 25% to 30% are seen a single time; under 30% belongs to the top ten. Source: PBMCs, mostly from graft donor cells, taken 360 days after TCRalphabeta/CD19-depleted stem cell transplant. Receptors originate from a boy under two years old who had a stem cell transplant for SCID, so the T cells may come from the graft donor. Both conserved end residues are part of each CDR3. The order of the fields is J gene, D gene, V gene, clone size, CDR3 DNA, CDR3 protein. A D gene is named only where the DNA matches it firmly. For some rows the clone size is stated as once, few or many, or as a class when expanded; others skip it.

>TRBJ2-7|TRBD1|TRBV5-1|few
TGCGCCAGCAGCTTTACAAGGGGACAGGGATCCTACGAGCAGTACTTC
CASSFTRGQGSYEQYF
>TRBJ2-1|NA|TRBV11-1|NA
TGTGCCAGCAGCTGGACCGGGGCCTTGGACAATGAGCAGTTCTTC
CASSWTGALDNEQFF
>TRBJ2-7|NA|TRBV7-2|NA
TGTGCCAGCAGTCCCGGGGCCCTAAGAGGCGAGCAGTACTTC
CASSPGALRGEQYF
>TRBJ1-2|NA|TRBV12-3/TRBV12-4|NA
TGTGCCAGCAGTTTTGCAGCAGGGAGTGGCTACACCTTC
CASSFAAGSGYTF
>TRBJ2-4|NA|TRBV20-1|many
TGCAGTGCTAGAGAGTCCAGGACAGCCAAAAACATTCAGTACTTC
CSARESRTAKNIQYF
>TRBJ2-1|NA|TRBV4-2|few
TGTGCCAGCAGCCCTACAGGTCGGGATGAGCAGTTCTTC
CASSPTGRDEQFF
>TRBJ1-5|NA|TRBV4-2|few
TGTGCCAGCAGCCAAGATCGGGGGGCCCAGCCCCAGCATTTT
CASSQDRGAQPQHF
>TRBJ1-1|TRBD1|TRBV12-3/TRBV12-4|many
TGTGCCAGCAGCCCGGACAGGGGGACTGAAGCTTTCTTT
CASSPDRGTEAFF
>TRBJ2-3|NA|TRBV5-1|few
TGCGCCAGCAGCTTGATCGTTTCGGACACAGATACGCAGTATTTT
CASSLIVSDTDTQYF
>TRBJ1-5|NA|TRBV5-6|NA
TGTGCCAGCAGCTTGGGATCCAGGCGCAACAATCAGCCCCAGCATTTT
CASSLGSRRNNQPQHF
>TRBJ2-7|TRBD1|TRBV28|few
TGTGCCAGCAGTTTGGGGACAGTCCCTAGCTCCTACGAGCAGTACTTC
CASSLGTVPSSYEQYF
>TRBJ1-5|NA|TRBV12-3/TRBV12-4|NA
TGTGCCAGCAGTTTCCGGACAGTGCAGCCCCAGCATTTT
CASSFRTVQPQHF
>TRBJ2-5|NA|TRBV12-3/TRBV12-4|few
TGTGCCAGCAGTTTAGCCCTCGGGGCGGGGACCCAGTACTTC
CASSLALGAGTQYF